Included here is one T cell receptor (beta chain) sequence, with context. The antigen is unknown. This sample was taken from a study of cytomegalovirus exposure and HLA in healthy donors. Findings and caveats of the study: Clonal expansion, a later analysis showed, was greater in HLA-associated TCR beta chains than in equally common others. In a later analysis, a missense DCLRE1C variant was linked to TCR beta V- and J-gene trimming.

PCR employed 60 Vbeta and 13 Jbeta primers. TCRdb keeps only in-frame clones here, not all; method: immunoSEQ multiplex PCR. Here the sample spans 150,000 or so clones, 76% being singletons. This clonotype was sampled from a male donor in good health and CMV-seronegative. Specimen: PBMCs.

CDR3 sequence: CASSFSTGKETQYF. The CDR3 region has the DNA TGTGCCAGCAGCTTTTCAACAGGGAAAGAGACCCAGTACTTC. The V and J genes are TRBV5-5 and TRBJ2-5, with D maybe TRBD1 (6 bases). Germline V lookup: CDR1 SGHKS, CDR2 YYEKEE (reference sequence). V lost 2 bases to trimming and J lost 3 bases, with 11 bases between them. This CDR3 is built from 14 residues.